The rows below give T cell receptor beta chains drawn from one sample of a study of sequential checkpoint blockade in melanoma. Profiled with immunoSEQ multiplex PCR; TCRdb holds only in-frame clones, not every one. The top ten hold approximately 18% of the sample, which has a few thousand clones, around 23% seen once. This specimen was tumor tissue (inferred from file names), taken from a patient given nivolumab and ipilimumab in sequence. These receptors were collected from a human donor with melanoma. Each CDR3 is given with its conserved first and last residue. A D gene is named only where the DNA matches it firmly. Only part of the rows carry a size: once, few, many, or a class if the clone is expanded.

V gene: TRBV29-1
J gene: TRBJ2-7
D gene: TRBD1
clone size: -
CDR3 protein: CSVDDGVSGQVGEQYF
CDR3 DNA: TGCAGCGTTGATGATGGTGTTTCGGGACAGGTCGGCGAGCAGTACTTC

V gene: TRBV11-3
J gene: TRBJ1-1
D gene: -
clone size: medium-sized
CDR3 protein: CASSLDPATTEAFF
CDR3 DNA: TGTGCCAGCAGCTTAGACCCCGCGACCACTGAAGCTTTCTTT

V gene: TRBV18
J gene: TRBJ1-1
D gene: -
clone size: few
CDR3 protein: CASSPKAGAGDTEAFF
CDR3 DNA: TGTGCCAGCTCTCCAAAAGCAGGTGCTGGGGACACTGAAGCTTTCTTT

V gene: TRBV9
J gene: TRBJ2-2
D gene: -
clone size: -
CDR3 protein: CASSVASGTGELFF
CDR3 DNA: TGTGCCAGCAGCGTAGCCTCTGGCACCGGGGAGCTGTTTTTT

V gene: TRBV28
J gene: TRBJ2-1
D gene: TRBD2
clone size: -
CDR3 protein: CASSPLAGVENNEQFF
CDR3 DNA: TGTGCCAGCAGTCCCCTAGCGGGAGTAGAGAACAATGAGCAGTTCTTC

V gene: TRBV28
J gene: TRBJ2-7
D gene: TRBD2
clone size: -
CDR3 protein: CASSPGTSGKPNSYEQYF
CDR3 DNA: TGTGCCAGCAGTCCAGGGACTAGCGGGAAACCGAACTCCTACGAGCAGTACTTC

V gene: TRBV19
J gene: TRBJ1-2
D gene: -
clone size: few
CDR3 protein: CASNREMGGYTF
CDR3 DNA: TGTGCCAGTAACAGGGAAATGGGTGGCTACACCTTC

V gene: TRBV11-3
J gene: TRBJ2-1
D gene: TRBD2
clone size: medium-sized
CDR3 protein: CASSSSGLAGSYNEQFF
CDR3 DNA: TGTGCCAGCAGCTCCTCCGGACTAGCGGGCTCCTACAATGAGCAGTTCTTC

V gene: TRBV11-3
J gene: TRBJ2-1
D gene: -
clone size: medium-sized
CDR3 protein: CASSFARTSYNEQFF
CDR3 DNA: TGTGCCAGCAGCTTTGCTAGAACCTCCTACAATGAGCAGTTCTTC

V gene: TRBV11-3
J gene: TRBJ1-2
D gene: TRBD1
clone size: medium-sized
CDR3 protein: CASSPQQGDYGYTF
CDR3 DNA: TGTGCCAGCAGCCCCCAACAGGGGGACTATGGCTACACCTTC

V gene: TRBV28
J gene: TRBJ1-2
D gene: -
clone size: few
CDR3 protein: CASRTSGLRSGNGYTF
CDR3 DNA: TGTGCCAGCAGAACATCCGGGCTCCGATCAGGGAATGGCTACACCTTC

V gene: TRBV11-3
J gene: TRBJ1-1
D gene: TRBD1
clone size: medium-sized
CDR3 protein: CASSLSGTGGMNTEAFF
CDR3 DNA: TGTGCCAGCAGCTTAAGTGGGACAGGGGGGATGAACACTGAAGCTTTCTTT

V gene: TRBV14
J gene: TRBJ1-1
D gene: -
clone size: -
CDR3 protein: CASSPITGSSMQAFF
CDR3 DNA: TGTGCCAGCAGCCCGATCACCGGGAGCTCGATGCAAGCTTTCTTT

V gene: TRBV15
J gene: TRBJ1-3
D gene: -
clone size: few
CDR3 protein: CATSVRTSGNTIYF
CDR3 DNA: TGTGCCACCAGCGTGCGAACCTCTGGAAACACCATATATTTT

V gene: TRBV11-3
J gene: TRBJ2-3
D gene: TRBD2
clone size: -
CDR3 protein: CASSLVSGTSPDTQYF
CDR3 DNA: TGTGCCAGCAGCTTAGTGTCCGGGACTAGTCCAGATACGCAGTATTTT

V gene: TRBV9
J gene: TRBJ2-3
D gene: TRBD1
clone size: few
CDR3 protein: CASSVEGQITDTQYF
CDR3 DNA: TGTGCCAGCAGCGTAGAGGGACAGATCACAGATACGCAGTATTTT

V gene: TRBV9
J gene: TRBJ1-1
D gene: -
clone size: medium-sized
CDR3 protein: CASSQSPGRVTEAFF
CDR3 DNA: TGTGCCAGCAGTCAGTCACCAGGAAGGGTCACTGAAGCTTTCTTT

V gene: TRBV9
J gene: TRBJ1-1
D gene: TRBD1
clone size: medium-sized
CDR3 protein: CASSGQGRRAEAFF
CDR3 DNA: TGTGCCAGCAGCGGACAGGGCCGGAGGGCTGAAGCTTTCTTT

V gene: TRBV11-3
J gene: TRBJ1-4
D gene: -
clone size: medium-sized
CDR3 protein: CASSPGGPNEKLFF
CDR3 DNA: TGTGCCAGCAGCCCCGGCGGGCCTAATGAAAAACTGTTTTTT

V gene: TRBV30
J gene: TRBJ2-7
D gene: TRBD2
clone size: -
CDR3 protein: CAWSGGLDYEQYF
CDR3 DNA: TGTGCCTGGAGTGGGGGACTAGATTACGAGCAGTACTTC

V gene: TRBV19
J gene: TRBJ2-7
D gene: -
clone size: -
CDR3 protein: CASSILPGGINEQYF
CDR3 DNA: TGTGCCAGTAGTATCCTGCCCGGGGGAATCAACGAGCAGTACTTC

V gene: TRBV29-1
J gene: TRBJ2-5
D gene: -
clone size: -
CDR3 protein: CSAGSLQETQYF
CDR3 DNA: TGCAGCGCCGGAAGTCTGCAAGAGACCCAGTACTTC

V gene: TRBV19
J gene: TRBJ2-7
D gene: TRBD1
clone size: large
CDR3 protein: CASSIGTGQGRYEQYF
CDR3 DNA: TGTGCCAGTAGTATTGGTACAGGACAGGGACGCTACGAGCAGTACTTC

V gene: TRBV11-3
J gene: TRBJ1-5
D gene: TRBD1
clone size: medium-sized
CDR3 protein: CASSLNEQGAQPQHF
CDR3 DNA: TGTGCCAGCAGCTTAAATGAACAGGGGGCTCAGCCCCAGCATTTT

V gene: TRBV11-3
J gene: TRBJ2-3
D gene: -
clone size: medium-sized
CDR3 protein: CASSPGRGGTDTQYF
CDR3 DNA: TGTGCCAGCAGCCCTGGGCGGGGAGGAACAGATACGCAGTATTTT

V gene: TRBV28
J gene: TRBJ2-7
D gene: TRBD1
clone size: -
CDR3 protein: CASSTGAQEQYF
CDR3 DNA: TGTGCCAGTAGTACAGGGGCGCAAGAGCAGTACTTC

V gene: TRBV23-1
J gene: TRBJ1-2
D gene: -
clone size: many
CDR3 protein: CASSQDSAYGYTF
CDR3 DNA: TGCGCCAGCAGCCAAGATTCTGCTTATGGCTACACCTTC

V gene: TRBV11-3
J gene: TRBJ1-1
D gene: TRBD1
clone size: medium-sized
CDR3 protein: CASSPGQGRTEAFF
CDR3 DNA: TGTGCCAGCAGCCCAGGACAGGGACGCACTGAAGCTTTCTTT

V gene: TRBV5-1
J gene: TRBJ1-1
D gene: -
clone size: -
CDR3 protein: CASSLLGPDTEAFF
CDR3 DNA: TGCGCCAGCAGCTTGTTGGGGCCGGACACTGAAGCTTTCTTT

V gene: TRBV11-3
J gene: TRBJ2-3
D gene: TRBD2
clone size: large
CDR3 protein: CASSPFEGGGTDTQYF
CDR3 DNA: TGTGCCAGCAGCCCGTTTGAGGGAGGGGGCACAGATACGCAGTATTTT

V gene: TRBV6-8
J gene: TRBJ1-5
D gene: -
clone size: medium-sized
CDR3 protein: CASSYKPNSNQPQHF
CDR3 DNA: TGTGCCAGCAGTTACAAACCCAATAGCAATCAGCCCCAGCATTTT

V gene: TRBV19
J gene: TRBJ2-2
D gene: TRBD1
clone size: -
CDR3 protein: CASLRDRGPGTGELFF
CDR3 DNA: TGTGCCAGCCTCCGGGACAGGGGCCCGGGAACCGGGGAGCTGTTTTTT

V gene: TRBV11-3
J gene: TRBJ2-3
D gene: -
clone size: few
CDR3 protein: CASSMGSQRDTQYF
CDR3 DNA: TGTGCCAGCAGCATGGGGTCTCAGCGAGATACGCAGTATTTT

V gene: TRBV18
J gene: TRBJ2-3
D gene: -
clone size: -
CDR3 protein: CASSTFPTGYPADTQYF
CDR3 DNA: TGTGCCAGCTCAACATTTCCGACAGGTTATCCCGCAGATACGCAGTATTTT

V gene: TRBV30
J gene: TRBJ2-1
D gene: TRBD1
clone size: few
CDR3 protein: CAWSNTGAEQFF
CDR3 DNA: TGTGCCTGGAGTAACACAGGGGCTGAGCAGTTCTTC

V gene: TRBV11-3
J gene: TRBJ2-2
D gene: TRBD2
clone size: medium-sized
CDR3 protein: CASSPMRLAARGSGELFF
CDR3 DNA: TGTGCCAGCAGCCCGATGAGACTAGCGGCTCGGGGCTCCGGGGAGCTGTTTTTT

V gene: TRBV28
J gene: TRBJ2-7
D gene: TRBD1
clone size: -
CDR3 protein: CASSLLGAGGLYEQYF
CDR3 DNA: TGTGCCAGCAGTTTATTGGGGGCAGGGGGCTTGTACGAGCAGTACTTC

V gene: TRBV28
J gene: TRBJ1-5
D gene: -
clone size: few
CDR3 protein: CASSFGGPLQPQHF
CDR3 DNA: TGTGCCAGCAGTTTCGGGGGCCCTCTTCAGCCCCAGCATTTT

V gene: TRBV6-8
J gene: TRBJ1-2
D gene: -
clone size: -
CDR3 protein: CASSYSGHGYTF
CDR3 DNA: TGTGCCAGCAGTTACTCTGGCCATGGCTACACCTTC

V gene: TRBV15
J gene: TRBJ1-2
D gene: -
clone size: few
CDR3 protein: CATSLLRAGDGYTF
CDR3 DNA: TGTGCCACCAGCCTCCTACGGGCAGGGGACGGCTACACCTTC